One sample yielded the 23 T cell receptor beta chains listed below, sequenced in a study of blood T cell repertoires in COVID-19. The protocol was immunoSEQ multiplex PCR, while the TCRdb copy is restricted to in-frame clones and leaves out a portion. Of 85,000 to 130,000 clones in the sample, about 64% were seen once. The material sequenced was peripheral blood. The receptor set was obtained from a human donor with acute or convalescent COVID-19. The donor label of this sample is uncertain.

This rearrangement joins TRBV2 to TRBJ1-2, with TRBD1 matching over 12 bases. Per the germline V gene, CDR1 is SNHLY and CDR2 is FYNNEI. CDR3 size: 15 residues. Germline trimming cut 9 bases from V and 7 bases from J; bases unmatched to any gene: 12. The CDR3 DNA reads as TGTGCCAGTCGAAGCCTGGGACAGGGGGCGGTTGGCTACACCTTC. Its protein is CASRSLGQGAVGYTF.

J is TRBJ1-2 and V is TRBV18; 8 positions match TRBD1. CDR1 is KGHSH and CDR2 is LQKENI in the germline V gene. J was trimmed by 4 bases and V by 0 bases; bases with no gene match: 4. The CDR3 spans 15 residues. CDR3 nucleotides: TGTGCCAGCTCACCACCGACAGGGGTGACCTATGGCTACACCTTC. It yields the protein CASSPPTGVTYGYTF.

There are a few counts of this clone. The rearrangement links TRBV19 to TRBJ1-5; D is perhaps TRBD1 (6 bases). CDR1 and CDR2 (germline): LNHDA, SQIVND (reference sequence). Trimming stripped 7 bases from V and 7 bases from J, with 20 bases between. The CDR3 runs to 15 residues. CDR3 sequence (DNA): TGTGCCAGTATCGCGGGAGGGACAAGAGGGCAGCCCCAGCATTTT. It encodes CASIAGGTRGQPQHF. The variable domain in full, with the rest retrieved from reference TRBV19 and TRBJ1-5, is DGGITQSPKYLFRKEGQNVTLSCEQNLNHDAMYWYRQDPGQGLRLIYYSQIVNDFQKGDIAEGYSVSREKKESFPLTVTSAQKNPTAFYLCASIAGGTRGQPQHFGDGTRLSIL.

This sequence joins TRBV15 and TRBJ1-3; D call uncertain. Germline loops: CDR1 LNHNV, CDR2 YYDKDF (reference sequence). The CDR3 is 16 residues long. V was pared by 5 bases and J by 0 bases, with 14 bases between. CDR3 sequence: CATSAVGLHSGNTIYF. The CDR3 nucleotides read TGTGCCACCAGCGCCGTCGGACTGCACTCTGGAAACACCATATATTTT.

V gene TRBV6-5 combines with J gene TRBJ1-2; TRBD1 matches at 8 bases. CDR1 and CDR2 (germline): MNHEY, SVGAGI. The CDR3 has 15 residues. V lost 6 bases and J lost 4; bases outside the gene matches: 10. The CDR3 loop is CASSPADRGVYGYTF. The CDR3, as DNA: TGTGCCAGCAGCCCCGCAGACAGGGGTGTCTATGGCTACACCTTC.

The chain combines TRBV7-8 with TRBJ2-3, with a possible D match to TRBD2 (7 bases). This CDR3 is 15 amino acids long. Trimming cost V 2 bases and J 8 bases, with 17 bases left between them. In germline, CDR1 is SGHVS, CDR2 FQNEAQ. CDR3 DNA: TGTGCCAGCAGCTTAAATCCTGGGGGCGGGGGTACGCAGTATTTT. Translated, it gives CASSLNPGGGGTQYF.

The chain has TRBV19 and TRBJ1-2; 9 nucleotides agree with TRBD1. In germline, CDR1 is LNHDA, CDR2 SQIVND (reference sequence). This CDR3 spans 15 amino acids. V was pared by 6 bases and J by 2 bases, with 7 bases of the junction left unmatched. The DNA of the CDR3 is TGTGCCAGTAGCCCTTGGGACAGGGCCAACTATGGCTACACCTTC. This encodes CASSPWDRANYGYTF.

V is TRBV7-9 and J is TRBJ2-7; tentative D call: TRBD1 (5 bases). Germline V gene lookup returns CDR1 SEHNR and CDR2 FQNEAQ (reference sequence). CDR3 size: 14 residues. V lost 3 bases to trimming and J lost 2 bases, with 11 bases between them. The CDR3 region has the DNA TGTGCCAGCAGCTTGCAGGGCCCTGCCTACGAGCAGTACTTC. Translation: CASSLQGPAYEQYF.

This sequence joins TRBV27 and TRBJ1-5; 8 bases line up with TRBD1. The J segment lost 7 bases and the V segment lost 5 bases, leaving 13 bases of the junction unmatched. Germline loops: CDR1 MNHEY, CDR2 SMNVEV (reference sequence). CDR3 length: 16 residues. The CDR3 sequence is CASSPTWAGGGQPQHF. For the CDR3, the DNA is TGTGCCAGCAGTCCCACATGGGCAGGGGGCGGACAGCCCCAGCATTTT.

This clone has just a few counts. The rearrangement joins TRBV5-1 to TRBJ1-2, with TRBD1 as a possible D gene (5 bases). This CDR3 contains 16 residues. The germline V gene has CDR1 SGHRS and CDR2 YFSETQ. Trimming took 4 bases from V and 2 from J, leaving 18 bases between them. The CDR3 DNA reads TGCGCCAGCAGCCAATACACAGACCGACAGAACTATGGCTACACCTTC. Translating gives CASSQYTDRQNYGYTF.

This clone has a handful of counts. The chain carries TRBV29-1 and TRBJ1-2; 8 bases align to TRBD1. J lost 7 bases, V lost 3 bases, and 4 bases had no gene match. The CDR3 has 12 residues. The germline V gene has CDR1 SQVTM and CDR2 ANQGSEA. The CDR3 DNA reads TGCAGCGTTGATAGGACAGGGCTTGGCTACACCTTC. The encoded protein is CSVDRTGLGYTF.

The rearrangement links TRBV27 to TRBJ2-3, with 8 nucleotides matching TRBD2. The V gene's germline CDR1 is MNHEY and CDR2 SMNVEV (reference sequence). CDR3 size: 14 residues. The trim removed 3 bases at V and 6 bases at J, leaving 5 bases unmatched. Here the CDR3 DNA reads TGTGCCAGCAGTTTCGACAGCGGGGGTGATACGCAGTATTTT. It encodes CASSFDSGGDTQYF.

The chain carries TRBV7-9 and TRBJ1-1, with TRBD1 matching over 8 bases. Germline V lookup: CDR1 SEHNR, CDR2 FQNEAQ (reference sequence). After removal of 5 bases from V and 6 bases from J, the junction contained 8 bases not matched to a gene. The CDR3 contains 14 residues. The CDR3 is CASSPRQGASEAFF. CDR3 nucleotides: TGTGCCAGCAGCCCCCGGCAGGGGGCATCTGAAGCTTTCTTT.

This clone has more than one count but fewer than ten. The chain couples TRBV23-1 to TRBJ1-2, with a weak D call TRBD1 (5 bases). TRBV23-1 is an ORF, with its function uncertain. The CDR3 has 17 residues. Between the trimmed V and J ends, which lost 3 bases and 2 bases, there was a span of 19 bases. CDR3 DNA sequence: TGCGCCAGCAGTCAGGGGTCCGGGCCGGAGGGGAACTATGGCTACACCTTC. Residues: CASSQGSGPEGNYGYTF.

This chain's CDR3 is CASRGRDRGRTEAFF. The DNA for the CDR3 is TGTGCAAGTCGCGGTCGGGACAGGGGGAGGACTGAAGCTTTCTTT. The V call is TRBV12-2, the J call TRBJ1-1; the table's TRBD1 call for D was not verified on the DNA. TRBV12-2 is shown as a pseudogene. CDR3 size: 15 residues.

The rearrangement links TRBV6-1 to TRBJ2-3, with 8 bases matching TRBD1. The CDR3 loop spans 19 amino acids. CDR1 is MNHNS, CDR2 SASEGT, per germline. V dropped 3 bases and J dropped 0; count of bases not matched to a gene: 14. CDR3: CASSDRVPGTGTSTDTQYF. The CDR3 DNA reads TGTGCCAGCAGTGACAGGGTTCCAGGGACAGGTACTAGCACAGATACGCAGTATTTT.

V usage is TRBV18 and J usage is TRBJ2-7, with 9 bases aligning to TRBD1. Trimming cost V 3 bases and J 3 bases; bases outside gene matches: 12. Germline loops: CDR1 KGHSH, CDR2 LQKENI. The CDR3 is 17 amino acids. The CDR3 here is CASSPRTLGTGLYEQYV. CDR3 DNA sequence: TGTGCCAGCTCACCCCGGACCTTGGGGACAGGGCTCTACGAGCAGTACGTC.

This clone came up a few times. The chain links TRBV19 to TRBJ1-6; D is perhaps TRBD1 (6 bases). Trimming pared 4 bases from V and 8 bases from J, leaving 18 bases between. The CDR3 loop spans 16 amino acids. CDR1 is LNHDA, CDR2 SQIVND, per germline (reference sequence). CDR3 protein: CASSRTWGHQDSPLHF. In DNA form, the CDR3 reads TGTGCCAGTAGTAGGACCTGGGGGCATCAGGATTCACCCCTCCACTTT.

This clone was found a few times. The chain employs TRBV3-1 (or the pseudogene TRBV3-2) and TRBJ1-2; TRBD1 might be the D (6 bases). Germline values: CDR1 LGHDT, CDR2 YNNKEL (reference sequence). The length of the CDR3 is 15 residues. V lost 0 bases and J lost 8, with 16 bases in between. Here the CDR3 DNA reads TGTGCCAGCAGCCAAGACAGCCGGCAGGGGAGCGGCTACACCTTC. It specifies CASSQDSRQGSGYTF.

The chain links TRBV7-9 to TRBJ2-2, with D tentatively TRBD1 (5 bases). Trimming pared 6 bases from V and 1 base from J, leaving 12 bases between. Germline-derived CDR1 and CDR2 are SEHNR and FQNEAQ (reference sequence). The CDR3 length is 15 residues. CDR3 DNA: TGTGCCAGCAGTATCACCCAGGGGAACACCGGGGAGCTGTTTTTT. Amino acid sequence: CASSITQGNTGELFF.

The rearrangement links TRBV6-1 to TRBJ2-5, with a weak D call TRBD2 (5 bases). The CDR3 totals 17 residues. V was cut by 1 base and J by 5 bases, with 20 bases left in between. Germline CDR1 MNHNS, CDR2 SASEGT. The CDR3: CASSEVVGRPRGETQYF. For the CDR3, the DNA is TGTGCCAGCAGTGAAGTGGTAGGGAGACCTAGAGGGGAGACCCAGTACTTC.

The chain recombines TRBV5-1 with TRBJ2-1; TRBD1 matches 7 bases. V shed 4 bases and J 4 bases; nucleotides not matched to a gene: 2. The germline V gene has CDR1 SGHRS and CDR2 YFSETQ. This CDR3 is built from 13 residues. CDR3 sequence (DNA): TGCGCCAGCAGCGAGGACAGGTACAATGAGCAGTTCTTC. Amino acid sequence: CASSEDRYNEQFF.

The chain couples TRBV7-8 to TRBJ2-1, with 7 bases aligning to TRBD2. This CDR3 has 16 residues. CDR1 is SGHVS, CDR2 FQNEAQ, per germline. The V segment lost 5 bases and the J segment 2 bases; nucleotides outside the gene matches: 9. CDR3 sequence reads: CASSPDGGRTYNEQFF. Here the CDR3 DNA reads TGTGCCAGCAGCCCCGACGGGGGGAGGACCTACAATGAGCAGTTCTTC.